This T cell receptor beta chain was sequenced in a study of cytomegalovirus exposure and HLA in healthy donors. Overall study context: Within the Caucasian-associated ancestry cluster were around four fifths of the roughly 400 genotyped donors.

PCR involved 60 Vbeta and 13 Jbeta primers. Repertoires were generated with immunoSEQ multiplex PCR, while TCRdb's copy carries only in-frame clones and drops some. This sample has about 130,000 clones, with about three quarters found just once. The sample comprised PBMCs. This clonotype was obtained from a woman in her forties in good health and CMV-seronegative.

This CDR3 is CSARRESEQFF. CDR3 nucleotide sequence: TGCAGTGCTAGACGGGAGTCTGAGCAGTTCTTC. The J gene is TRBJ2-1, the V gene TRBV20-1, with D possibly matching TRBD2 (6 bases). Germline lookup yields CDR1 DFQATT and CDR2 SNEGSKA (reference sequence). Trimming stripped 2 bases from V and 9 bases from J, with 8 bases between. CDR3 length: 11 amino acids.